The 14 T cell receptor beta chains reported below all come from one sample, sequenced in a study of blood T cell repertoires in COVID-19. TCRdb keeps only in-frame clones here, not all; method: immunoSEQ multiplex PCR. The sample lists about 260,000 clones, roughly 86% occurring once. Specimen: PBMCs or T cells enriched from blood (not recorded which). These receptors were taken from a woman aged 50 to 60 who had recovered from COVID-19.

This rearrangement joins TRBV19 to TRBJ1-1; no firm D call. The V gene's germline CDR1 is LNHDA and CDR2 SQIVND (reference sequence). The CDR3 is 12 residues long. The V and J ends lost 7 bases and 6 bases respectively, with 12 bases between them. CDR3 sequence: CASTRGVAEAFF. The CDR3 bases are TGTGCCAGTACGCGGGGTGTCGCTGAAGCTTTCTTT.

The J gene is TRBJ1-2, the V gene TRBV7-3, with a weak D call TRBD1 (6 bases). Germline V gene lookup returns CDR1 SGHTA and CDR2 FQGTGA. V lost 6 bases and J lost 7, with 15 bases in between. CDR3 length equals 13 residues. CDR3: CASSSTGYAGYTF. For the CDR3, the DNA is TGTGCCAGCAGTTCAACAGGGTATGCTGGCTACACCTTC.

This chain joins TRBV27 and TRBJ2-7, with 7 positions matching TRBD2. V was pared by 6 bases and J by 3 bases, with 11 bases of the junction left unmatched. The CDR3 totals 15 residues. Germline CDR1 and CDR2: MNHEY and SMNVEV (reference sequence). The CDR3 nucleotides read TGTGCCAGCAGCCAGACTAGCAAGGATGTCTACGAGCAGTACTTC. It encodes CASSQTSKDVYEQYF.

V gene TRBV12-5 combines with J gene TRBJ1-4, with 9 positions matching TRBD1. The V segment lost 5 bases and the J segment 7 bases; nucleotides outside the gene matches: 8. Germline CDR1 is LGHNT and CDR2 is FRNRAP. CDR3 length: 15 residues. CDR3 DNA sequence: TGTGCTAGTGGTGTCCCCGGGACAGGGTTTGAAAAACTGTTTTTT. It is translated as CASGVPGTGFEKLFF. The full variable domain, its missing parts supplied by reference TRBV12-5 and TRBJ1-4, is DARVTQTPRHKVTEMGQEVTMRCQPILGHNTVFWYRQTMMQGLELLAYFRNRAPLDDSGMPKDRFSAEMPDATLATLKIQPSEPRDSAVYFCASGVPGTGFEKLFFGSGTQLSVL.

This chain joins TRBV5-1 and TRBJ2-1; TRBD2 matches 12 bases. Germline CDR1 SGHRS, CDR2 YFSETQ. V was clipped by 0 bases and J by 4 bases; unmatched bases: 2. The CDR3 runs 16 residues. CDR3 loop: CASSLELAGGYNEQFF. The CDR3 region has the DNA TGCGCCAGCAGCTTGGAGCTAGCGGGAGGGTACAATGAGCAGTTCTTC.

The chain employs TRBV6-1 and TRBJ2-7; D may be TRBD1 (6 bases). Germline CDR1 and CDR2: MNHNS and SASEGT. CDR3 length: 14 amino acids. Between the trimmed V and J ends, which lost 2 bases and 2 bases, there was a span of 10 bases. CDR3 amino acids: CASSEWQGTYEQYF. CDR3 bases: TGTGCCAGCAGTGAATGGCAGGGGACCTACGAGCAGTACTTC.

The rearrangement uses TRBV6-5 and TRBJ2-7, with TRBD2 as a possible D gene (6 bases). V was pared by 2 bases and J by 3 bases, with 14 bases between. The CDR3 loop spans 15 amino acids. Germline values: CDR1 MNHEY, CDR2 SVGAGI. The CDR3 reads CASSYATSDIYEQYF. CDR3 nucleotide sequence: TGTGCCAGCAGTTACGCGACTAGTGACATCTACGAGCAGTACTTC.

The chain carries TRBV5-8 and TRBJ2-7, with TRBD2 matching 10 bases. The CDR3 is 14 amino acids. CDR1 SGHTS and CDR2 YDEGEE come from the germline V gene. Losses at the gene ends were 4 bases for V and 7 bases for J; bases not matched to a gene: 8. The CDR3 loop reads CASSRVAGGREQYF. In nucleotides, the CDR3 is TGTGCCAGCAGCCGAGTAGCGGGAGGTCGGGAGCAGTACTTC.

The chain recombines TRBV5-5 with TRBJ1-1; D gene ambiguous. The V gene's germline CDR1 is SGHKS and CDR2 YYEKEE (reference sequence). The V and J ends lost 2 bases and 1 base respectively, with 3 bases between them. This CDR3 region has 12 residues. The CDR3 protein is CASSFWNTEAFF. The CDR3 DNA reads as TGTGCCAGCAGCTTCTGGAACACTGAAGCTTTCTTT.

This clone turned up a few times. The CDR3 protein is CASRAQGLKRNTEAFF. The CDR3 nucleotides are TGTGCCAGCAGGGCCCAGGGTTTAAAACGGAACACTGAAGCTTTCTTT. This sequence joins TRBV5-4 and TRBJ1-1, with D possibly TRBD1 on 5 matching bases. The germline gives CDR1 SGHNT, CDR2 YYREEE (reference sequence). The V gene lost 5 bases and the J gene lost 1 base, with 18 bases spanning the gap. This CDR3 is 16 amino acids long. The whole variable domain, filled in from reference TRBV5-4 and TRBJ1-1, reads ETGVTQSPTHLIKTRGQQVTLRCSSQSGHNTVSWYQQALGQGPQFIFQYYREEENGRGNFPPRFSGLQFPNYSSELNVNALELDDSALYLCASRAQGLKRNTEAFFGQGTRLTVV.

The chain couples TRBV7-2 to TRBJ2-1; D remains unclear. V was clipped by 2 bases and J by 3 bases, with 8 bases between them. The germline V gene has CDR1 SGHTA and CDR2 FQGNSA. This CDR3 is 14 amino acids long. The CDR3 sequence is CASSLRRDYNEQFF. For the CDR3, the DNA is TGTGCCAGCAGCTTACGGAGAGACTACAATGAGCAGTTCTTC.

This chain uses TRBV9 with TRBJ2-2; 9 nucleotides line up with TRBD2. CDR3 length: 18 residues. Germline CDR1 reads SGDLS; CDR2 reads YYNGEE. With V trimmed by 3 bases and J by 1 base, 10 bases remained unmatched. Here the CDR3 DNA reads TGTGCCAGCAGCGGACTGGCGGGGGGGCGTGTGAACACCGGGGAGCTGTTTTTT. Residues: CASSGLAGGRVNTGELFF.

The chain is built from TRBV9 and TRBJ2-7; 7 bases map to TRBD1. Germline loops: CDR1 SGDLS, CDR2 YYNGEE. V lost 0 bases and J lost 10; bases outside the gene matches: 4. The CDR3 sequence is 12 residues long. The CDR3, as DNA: TGTGCCAGCAGCGTAGGCCAGGGGGTACAGTACTTC. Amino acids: CASSVGQGVQYF. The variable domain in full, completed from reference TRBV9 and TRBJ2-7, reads DSGVTQTPKHLITATGQRVTLRCSPRSGDLSVYWYQQSLDQGLQFLIQYYNGEERAKGNILERFSAQQFPDLHSELNLSSLELGDSALYFCASSVGQGVQYFGPGTRLTVT.

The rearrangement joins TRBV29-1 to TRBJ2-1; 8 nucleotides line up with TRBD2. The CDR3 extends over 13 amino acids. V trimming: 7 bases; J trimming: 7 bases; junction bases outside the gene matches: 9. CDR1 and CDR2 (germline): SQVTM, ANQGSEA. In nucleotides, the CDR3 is TGCAGCGCTAAACTAGCGGCGATGAATGAGCAGTTCTTC. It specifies CSAKLAAMNEQFF.